The 21 T cell receptor beta chains reported below all come from one sample, sequenced in a study of CD8 T cells in Susac syndrome. Random hexamers were used to reverse transcribe the RNA input (about 0.5 to 1 ug). TCRdb re-called the immunoSEQ multiplex PCR reads through MiXCR, storing one row per CDR3 protein. The sample has about 140,000 distinct CDR3 sequences, 85% to 95% seen once. The material sequenced was CD4+ T cells from PBMCs. Source of these receptors: a human donor with multiple sclerosis.

This clonotype was detected only once. This chain links TRBV3-1 with TRBJ2-3; TRBD2 matches at 7 bases. Germline V lookup: CDR1 LGHDT, CDR2 YNNKEL (reference sequence). The CDR3 covers 15 residues. V shed 1 base and J 2 bases; nucleotides not matched to a gene: 3. CDR3 region: CASSQVGGPTDTQYF. CDR3 nucleotides: TGTGCCAGCAGCCAAGTGGGAGGGCCCACAGATACGCAGTATTTT.

The rearrangement uses TRBV19 and TRBJ1-5, with D tentatively TRBD1 (5 bases). Germline loops: CDR1 LNHDA, CDR2 SQIVND (reference sequence). The CDR3 runs to 12 residues. V dropped 7 bases and J dropped 6 bases, with 10 bases sitting between them. CDR3 DNA: TGTGCCAGTACCTCAGGGCCTCAGCCCCAGCATTTT. This translates into CASTSGPQPQHF.

This clonotype was counted a single time. The chain is built from TRBV7-2 and TRBJ2-1; 7 nucleotides align to TRBD1. CDR3 size: 14 residues. CDR1 is SGHTA, CDR2 FQGNSA, per germline. V lost 1 base and J lost 13; bases outside the gene matches: 10. The CDR3 protein is CASSLDGLRTGQFF. Here the CDR3 DNA reads TGTGCCAGCAGCTTAGACGGGTTGAGGACAGGTCAGTTCTTC.

The rearrangement uses TRBV27 and TRBJ1-1; TRBD1 aligns across 7 bases. CDR1 MNHEY and CDR2 SMNVEV come from the germline V gene (reference sequence). V gave up 6 bases and J gave up 6 bases; unmatched junction bases: 10. The CDR3 is 14 residues long. The CDR3 DNA sequence: TGTGCCAGCAGGAAGACAGGGTCGGTCCCTGAAGCTTTCTTT. Its translation: CASRKTGSVPEAFF.

The chain couples TRBV2 to TRBJ1-6; 12 bases are a match to TRBD1. The CDR3 is made up of 14 amino acids. The V segment lost 4 bases and the J segment 15 bases; nucleotides outside the gene matches: 7. Germline-derived CDR1 and CDR2 are SNHLY and FYNNEI. The CDR3 nucleotides are TGTGCCAGCAGTGGGGACAGGGGGCGCGGTATCCTCCACTTT. Translation: CASSGDRGRGILHF.

CDR3 protein: CASSISAPTGPAFNSPLHF. In nucleotides, the CDR3 is TGTGCCAGTAGTATCTCGGCCCCGACAGGACCAGCCTTTAATTCACCCCTCCACTTT. The rearrangement links TRBV19 to TRBJ1-6; a weak D match, TRBD1 (6 bases). V was pared by 3 bases and J by 6 bases, with 24 bases between. Germline V CDR1 and CDR2: LNHDA, SQIVND (reference sequence). The length of the CDR3 is 19 residues. Full variable domain (missing parts from reference TRBV19 and TRBJ1-6): DGGITQSPKYLFRKEGQNVTLSCEQNLNHDAMYWYRQDPGQGLRLIYYSQIVNDFQKGDIAEGYSVSREKKESFPLTVTSAQKNPTAFYLCASSISAPTGPAFNSPLHFGNGTRLTVT.

The genes are TRBV24-1 and TRBJ2-1, with D tentatively TRBD2 (8 bases). V lost 3 bases and J 2 bases, leaving 22 bases between the germline ends. The CDR3 has 19 residues. Looked up from germline, CDR1 is KGHDR and CDR2 is SFDVKD. The CDR3 here is CATSDPQGSGSGTYNEQFF. The CDR3 nucleotides read TGTGCCACCAGTGATCCACAGGGGAGCGGGAGTGGAACCTACAATGAGCAGTTCTTC.

V and J are TRBV18 and TRBJ1-6; D gene unclear. This CDR3 has 13 amino acids. The V and J ends lost 3 bases and 11 bases respectively, with 11 bases between them. Germline values: CDR1 KGHSH, CDR2 LQKENI. The CDR3 DNA is TGTGCCAGCTCACCCCGCGGAATGGCACCCCTCCACTTT. Residues: CASSPRGMAPLHF.

The chain combines TRBV29-1 with TRBJ2-3, with D perhaps TRBD1 (6 bases). Germline V CDR1 and CDR2: SQVTM, ANQGSEA. The germline V and J ends were trimmed by 7 bases and 5 bases, with 16 bases remaining between them. The CDR3 consists of 13 residues. The chain's CDR3 is CSGEGRGRDTQYF. In DNA, the CDR3 is TGCAGCGGAGAGGGCAGGGGAAGAGATACGCAGTATTTT.

The rearrangement uses TRBV12-3 or TRBV12-4 and TRBJ2-4; D ambiguous. Trimming pared 4 bases from V and 0 bases from J, leaving 7 bases between. The CDR3 sequence is 14 residues long. CDR3 coding DNA: TGTGCCAGCAGTTCCCGAGTAGCCAAAAACATTCAGTACTTC. This sequence encodes CASSSRVAKNIQYF.

The rearrangement uses TRBV28 and TRBJ2-7; D remains ambiguous. The CDR3 covers 11 residues. Trimming took off 5 bases at V and 6 bases at J, with 8 bases between the two ends. In germline, CDR1 is MDHEN, CDR2 SYDVKM. CDR3 residues: CASSNRVEQYF. In DNA form, the CDR3 reads TGTGCCAGCAGTAATCGGGTCGAGCAGTACTTC.

This chain uses TRBV27 with TRBJ2-5; tentatively, D is TRBD2 (7 bases). V was pared by 2 bases and J by 4 bases, with 14 bases between. The CDR3 is made up of 15 amino acids. Per the germline V gene, CDR1 is MNHEY and CDR2 is SMNVEV (reference sequence). The CDR3 is CASSLTGGRRETQYF. CDR3 nucleotides: TGTGCCAGCAGTTTAACGGGGGGCCGGAGAGAGACCCAGTACTTC.

Note on this clonotype: The junction does not match germline at one end; this may be a read error. This rearrangement joins TRBV6-1 to TRBJ1-1; the D gene is possibly TRBD1 (6 bases). Germline values: CDR1 MNHNS, CDR2 SASEGT. The CDR3 loop spans 18 amino acids. The DNA for the CDR3 is TGTGCCAGCAGCCCCGGTTGGTCAGGAGGGGGGATGAACGCTGAAGCTTTCTTT. It translates to CASSPGWSGGGMNAEAFF.

The rearrangement joins TRBV19 to TRBJ1-5; no clear D. The V gene lost 3 bases and the J gene lost 0 bases, with 3 bases spanning the gap. From germline, CDR1 is LNHDA and CDR2 SQIVND (reference sequence). The CDR3 is made up of 13 amino acids. The CDR3 here is CASSMDSNQPQHF. The CDR3 region has the DNA TGTGCCAGTAGTATGGATAGCAATCAGCCCCAGCATTTT.

V usage is TRBV24-1 and J usage is TRBJ2-7; 7 bases agree with TRBD2. The V segment lost 9 bases and the J segment 3 bases; nucleotides outside the gene matches: 7. Germline values: CDR1 KGHDR, CDR2 SFDVKD. The length of the CDR3 is 13 residues. The CDR3 spells CATEGGVGYEQYF. The CDR3 DNA follows: TGTGCCACCGAGGGAGGGGTTGGCTACGAGCAGTACTTC.

The V gene is TRBV29-1, the J gene TRBJ2-1, with 11 bases lining up with TRBD2. This CDR3 region has 13 residues. V shed 8 bases, J shed 8 bases, and the junction held 8 bases outside the gene matches. Germline V gene lookup returns CDR1 SQVTM and CDR2 ANQGSEA. CDR3 nucleotide sequence: TGCAGCAAAACTAGCGGGAGTAGCGATGAGCAGTTCTTC. Translation: CSKTSGSSDEQFF.

V usage is TRBV30 and J usage is TRBJ2-7; 11 nucleotides align to TRBD2. The CDR3 has 14 amino acids. Germline-derived CDR1 and CDR2 are GTSNPN and SVGIG (reference sequence). The ends lost 0 bases at V and 7 bases at J; junction bases unmatched: 5. CDR3 protein: CAWSVLAGAGEQYF. The CDR3 region has the DNA TGTGCCTGGAGTGTACTAGCGGGGGCGGGTGAGCAGTACTTC. Together with reference TRBV30 and TRBJ2-7, the CDR3 gives the full variable domain: SQTIHQWPATLVQPVGSPLSLECTVEGTSNPNLYWYRQAAGRGLQLLFYSVGIGQISSEVPQNLSASRPQDRQFILSSKKLLLSDSGFYLCAWSVLAGAGEQYFGPGTRLTVT.

The chain links TRBV7-2 to TRBJ2-1; 8 nucleotides match TRBD2. The V gene end was trimmed by 3 bases and the J gene end by 1 base; junction bases not matched to a gene: 2. Per the germline V gene, CDR1 is SGHTA and CDR2 is FQGNSA. The length of the CDR3 is 15 residues. In DNA, the CDR3 is TGTGCCAGCAGCTTTACTAGCGGTTCCTACAATGAGCAGTTCTTC. The encoded protein is CASSFTSGSYNEQFF.

V gene TRBV30 combines with J gene TRBJ1-6, with D unresolved. The CDR3 is 13 amino acids. V was pared by 2 bases and J by 5 bases, with 7 bases between. Germline V gives CDR1 GTSNPN, CDR2 SVGIG (reference sequence). CDR3 sequence: CAWSLEDNSPLHF. The CDR3 nucleotides are TGTGCCTGGAGTCTTGAGGATAATTCACCCCTCCACTTT. Variable domain in full (rest from reference TRBV30 and TRBJ1-6): SQTIHQWPATLVQPVGSPLSLECTVEGTSNPNLYWYRQAAGRGLQLLFYSVGIGQISSEVPQNLSASRPQDRQFILSSKKLLLSDSGFYLCAWSLEDNSPLHFGNGTRLTVT.

This clonotype appeared once. The gene calls are TRBV20-1 and TRBJ2-1; maybe TRBD2 (6 bases). V was pared by 0 bases and J by 7 bases, with 16 bases between. Germline-derived CDR1 and CDR2 are DFQATT and SNEGSKA (reference sequence). The CDR3 is 15 residues long. The chain's CDR3 is CSARDGFKGRNEQFF. The CDR3, as DNA: TGCAGTGCTAGAGATGGTTTCAAGGGGAGGAATGAGCAGTTCTTC.

This chain joins TRBV27 and TRBJ2-7; no clear D. The CDR3 has 14 residues. Germline CDR1 reads MNHEY; CDR2 reads SMNVEV (reference sequence). Trimming removed 6 bases from V and 6 bases from J, with 18 bases in between. Written as DNA, the CDR3 is TGTGCCAGCAGCCCCCTGTCGTCAAGGGTCGAGCAGTACTTC. It translates to CASSPLSSRVEQYF.